The next 11 T cell receptor beta chains were all read from a single sample in a study of cytomegalovirus exposure and HLA in healthy donors. The PCR contained 60 Vbeta and 13 Jbeta primers. The data were produced by immunoSEQ multiplex PCR, yet TCRdb's version contains in-frame clones alone and is incomplete. The data hold about 92,000 clones, with 55% to 75% observed a single time. Sequencing was carried out using PBMCs. The receptors were gathered from a man in his fifties in good health and CMV-seronegative.

The chain links TRBV5-1 to TRBJ2-3, with 11 bases that match TRBD1. With 8 bases clipped from V and 4 bases from J, the junction kept 9 bases outside the gene matches. The CDR3 is 15 residues long. Germline loops: CDR1 SGHRS, CDR2 YFSETQ. The chain's CDR3 is CASALAGQGADTQYF. In nucleotides, the CDR3 is TGCGCCAGTGCCCTGGCGGGACAGGGGGCAGATACGCAGTATTTT.

This clone was found a few times. V is TRBV10-3 and J is TRBJ2-2; the match to TRBD2 covers 13 bases. Germline V gene sequence: CDR1 ENHRY, CDR2 SYGVKD. The CDR3 is 16 amino acids. The V and J ends lost 7 bases and 6 bases, in that order; junction bases with no gene match: 8. The chain's CDR3 is CAITGGLAGVAGELFF. The CDR3 DNA follows: TGTGCCATCACTGGCGGACTAGCGGGAGTTGCCGGGGAGCTGTTTTTT.

V and J are TRBV18 and TRBJ1-6; a weak D match, TRBD1 (6 bases). The CDR3 spans 17 residues. Per germline, CDR1 KGHSH and CDR2 LQKENI. Trimming took off 1 base at V and 7 bases at J, with 17 bases between the two ends. CDR3 sequence reads: CASSPQQAGDGNSPLHF. In DNA, the CDR3 is TGTGCCAGCTCACCACAGCAAGCAGGGGACGGGAATTCACCCCTCCACTTT.

The genes are TRBV4-1 and TRBJ1-2; 8 bases match TRBD1. CDR1 is MGHRA and CDR2 is YSYEKL in the germline V gene. J gave up 8 bases and V 2 bases, and 7 bases lay outside the gene matches. The CDR3 contains 14 residues. The CDR3 spells CASSQPGQDEGYTF. DNA for the CDR3: TGCGCCAGCAGCCAACCGGGACAGGACGAGGGCTACACCTTC.

The genes are TRBV30 and TRBJ2-7; D not certain. The length of the CDR3 is 13 residues. The V gene lost 1 base and the J gene lost 4 bases, with 11 bases spanning the gap. CDR1 GTSNPN and CDR2 SVGIG come from the germline V gene (reference sequence). CDR3 sequence: CAWSGGSPYEQYF. In DNA, the CDR3 is TGTGCCTGGAGTGGCGGCTCGCCTTACGAGCAGTACTTC.

The rearrangement joins TRBV2 to TRBJ1-2; 10 bases map to TRBD1. This CDR3 region has 14 residues. V dropped 5 bases and J dropped 2; count of bases not matched to a gene: 2. Germline V gene lookup returns CDR1 SNHLY and CDR2 FYNNEI. The DNA for the CDR3 is TGTGCCAGCAGTTGGACAGGGGGAAACTATGGCTACACCTTC. Amino acids: CASSWTGGNYGYTF.

This clone occurred once. This chain links TRBV7-8 with TRBJ2-5; D may be TRBD2 (5 bases). Germline CDR1 SGHVS, CDR2 FQNEAQ. Trimming took off 5 bases at V and 6 bases at J, with 22 bases between the two ends. CDR3 length: 16 residues. The CDR3 DNA is TGTGCCAGCAGCCCATCGGTCGGGGTAGCACAGAAGACCCAGTACTTC. Protein: CASSPSVGVAQKTQYF.

The chain joins TRBV4-2 to TRBJ1-1; D perhaps matches TRBD1 (5 bases). CDR1 and CDR2 (germline): LGHNA, YNFKEQ. Trimming took 0 bases from V and 3 from J, leaving 11 bases between them. The CDR3 runs 15 residues. For the CDR3, the DNA is TGTGCCAGCAGCCAAGATGGGGGGAGGGACACTGAAGCTTTCTTT. It yields the protein CASSQDGGRDTEAFF.

A few counts support this clone. The chain is built from TRBV7-2 and TRBJ1-1, with 7 bases identical to TRBD1. CDR3 size: 12 residues. V was clipped by 5 bases and J by 9 bases; unmatched bases: 6. The V gene's germline CDR1 is SGHTA and CDR2 FQGNSA. The CDR3 is CASSETGTKAFF. The CDR3 region has the DNA TGTGCCAGCAGCGAGACAGGGACGAAAGCTTTCTTT.

This rearrangement joins TRBV6-5 to TRBJ2-2; D call uncertain. CDR3 length: 13 amino acids. The V end was cut by 5 bases, the J end by 6 bases, with 10 bases between. Germline CDR1 and CDR2: MNHEY and SVGAGI. CDR3: CASSTHLAGELFF. CDR3 nucleotide sequence: TGTGCCAGCAGTACACACCTTGCCGGGGAGCTGTTTTTT.

The chain carries TRBV29-1 and TRBJ1-5, with 8 bases aligning to TRBD1. There are 16 residues in the CDR3. In germline, CDR1 is SQVTM, CDR2 ANQGSEA. With 4 bases clipped from V and 2 bases from J, the junction kept 10 bases outside the gene matches. CDR3 DNA: TGCAGCGTTGCTACCGGGGACAGGTGGGGCAATCAGCCCCAGCATTTT. Translating gives CSVATGDRWGNQPQHF.